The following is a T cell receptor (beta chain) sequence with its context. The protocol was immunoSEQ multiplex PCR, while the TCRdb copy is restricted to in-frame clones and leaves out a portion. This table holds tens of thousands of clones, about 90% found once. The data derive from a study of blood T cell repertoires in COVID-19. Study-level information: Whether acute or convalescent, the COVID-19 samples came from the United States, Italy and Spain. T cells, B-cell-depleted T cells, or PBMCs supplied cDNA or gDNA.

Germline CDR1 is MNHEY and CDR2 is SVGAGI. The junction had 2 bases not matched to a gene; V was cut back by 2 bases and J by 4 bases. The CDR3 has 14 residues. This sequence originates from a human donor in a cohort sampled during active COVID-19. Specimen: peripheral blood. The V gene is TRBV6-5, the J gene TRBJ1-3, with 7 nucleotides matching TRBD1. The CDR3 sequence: CASSYKGAGNTIYF. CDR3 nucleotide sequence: TGTGCCAGCAGTTACAAGGGGGCCGGAAACACCATATATTTT.